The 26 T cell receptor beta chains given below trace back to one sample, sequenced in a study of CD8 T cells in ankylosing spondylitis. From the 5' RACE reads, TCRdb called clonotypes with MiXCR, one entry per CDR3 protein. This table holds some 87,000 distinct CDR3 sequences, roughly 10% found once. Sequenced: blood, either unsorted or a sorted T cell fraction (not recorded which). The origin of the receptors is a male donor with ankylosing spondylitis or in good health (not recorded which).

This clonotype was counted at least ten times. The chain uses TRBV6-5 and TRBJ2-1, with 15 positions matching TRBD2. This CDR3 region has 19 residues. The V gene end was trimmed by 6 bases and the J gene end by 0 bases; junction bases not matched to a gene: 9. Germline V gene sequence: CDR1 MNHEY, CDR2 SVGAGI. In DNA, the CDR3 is TGTGCCAGCAGCCCCGGACTAGCGGGGGGGCAGAGCTCCTACAATGAGCAGTTCTTC. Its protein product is CASSPGLAGGQSSYNEQFF.

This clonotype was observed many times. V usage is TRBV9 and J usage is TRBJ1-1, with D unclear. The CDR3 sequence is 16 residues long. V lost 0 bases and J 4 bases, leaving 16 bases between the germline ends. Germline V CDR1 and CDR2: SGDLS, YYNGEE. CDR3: CASSVGGSGRVTEAFF. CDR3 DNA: TGTGCCAGCAGCGTAGGTGGGTCGGGCCGGGTCACTGAAGCTTTCTTT.

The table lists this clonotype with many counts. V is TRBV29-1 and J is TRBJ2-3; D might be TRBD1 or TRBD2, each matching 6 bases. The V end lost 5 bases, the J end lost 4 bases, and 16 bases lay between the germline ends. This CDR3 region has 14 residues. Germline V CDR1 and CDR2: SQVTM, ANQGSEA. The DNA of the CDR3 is TGCAGCGTTCCCTCGGGGGCTAGGGCAGATACGCAGTATTTT. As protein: CSVPSGARADTQYF.

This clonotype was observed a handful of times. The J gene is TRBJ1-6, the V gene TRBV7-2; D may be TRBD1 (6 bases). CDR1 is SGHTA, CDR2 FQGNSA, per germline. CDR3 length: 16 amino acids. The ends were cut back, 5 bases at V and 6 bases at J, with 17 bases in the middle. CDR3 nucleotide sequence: TGTGCCAGCAGCCCACAGGGACCTTTGGCTAATTCACCCCTCCACTTT. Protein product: CASSPQGPLANSPLHF.

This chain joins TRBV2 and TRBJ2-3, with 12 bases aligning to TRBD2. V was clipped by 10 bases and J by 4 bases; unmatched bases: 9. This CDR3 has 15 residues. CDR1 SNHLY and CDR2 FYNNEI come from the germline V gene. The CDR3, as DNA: TGTGCCACCAACCCTAGCGGGGGGGAGGCAGATACGCAGTATTTT. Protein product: CATNPSGGEADTQYF.

The CDR3 DNA sequence: TGTGCCAGCAGTGGTGGCGGGGCTAACAATGAGCAGTTCTTC. Translated: CASSGGGANNEQFF. The chain carries TRBV7-9 and TRBJ2-1; a possible D gene is TRBD2 (6 bases). This CDR3 has 14 amino acids. V was trimmed by 6 bases and J by 5 bases, leaving 14 bases between them. Germline loops: CDR1 SEHNR, CDR2 FQNEAQ (reference sequence).

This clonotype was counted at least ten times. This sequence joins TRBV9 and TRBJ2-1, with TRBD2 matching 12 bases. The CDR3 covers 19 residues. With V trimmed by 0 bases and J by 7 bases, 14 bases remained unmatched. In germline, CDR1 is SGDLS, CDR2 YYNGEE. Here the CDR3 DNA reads TGTGCCAGCAGCGTAGGGCCTAGCGGGGGGGGTTTTGTGGGTAATGAGCAGTTCTTC. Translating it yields CASSVGPSGGGFVGNEQFF. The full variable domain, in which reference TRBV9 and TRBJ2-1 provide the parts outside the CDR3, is DSGVTQTPKHLITATGQRVTLRCSPRSGDLSVYWYQQSLDQGLQFLIQYYNGEERAKGNILERFSAQQFPDLHSELNLSSLELGDSALYFCASSVGPSGGGFVGNEQFFGPGTRLTVL.

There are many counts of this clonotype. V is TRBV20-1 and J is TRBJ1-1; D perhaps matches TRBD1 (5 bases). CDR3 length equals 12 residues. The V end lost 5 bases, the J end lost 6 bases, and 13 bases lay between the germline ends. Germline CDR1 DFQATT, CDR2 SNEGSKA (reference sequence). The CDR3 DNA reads TGCAGTGCTTGCTGGGGGGTGGCTGAAGCTTTCTTT. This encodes CSACWGVAEAFF.

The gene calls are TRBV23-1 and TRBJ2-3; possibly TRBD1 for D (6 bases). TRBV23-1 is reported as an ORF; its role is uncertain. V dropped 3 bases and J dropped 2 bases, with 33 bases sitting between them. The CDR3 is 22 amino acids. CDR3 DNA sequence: TGCGCCAGCAGTCAGCCAGGGGTTCCTAGGTTGGCGGAATGTTTCGTCACAGATACGCAGTATTTT. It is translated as CASSQPGVPRLAECFVTDTQYF.

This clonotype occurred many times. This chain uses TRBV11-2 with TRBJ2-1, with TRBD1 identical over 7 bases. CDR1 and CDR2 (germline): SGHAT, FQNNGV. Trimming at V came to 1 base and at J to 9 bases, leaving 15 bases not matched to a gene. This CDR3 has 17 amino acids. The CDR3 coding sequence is TGTGCCAGCAGCTTAGGTAGACAGGGCGCAAGGGGTGGTGAGCAGTTCTTC. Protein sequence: CASSLGRQGARGGEQFF.

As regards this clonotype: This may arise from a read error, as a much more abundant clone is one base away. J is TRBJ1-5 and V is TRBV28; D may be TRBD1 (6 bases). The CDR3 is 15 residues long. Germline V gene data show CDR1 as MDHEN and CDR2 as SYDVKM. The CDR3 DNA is TGTGTCAGCAGCCCAGGACAGATCAGCAATCAGCCCCAGCATTTT. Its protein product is CVSSPGQISNQPQHF.

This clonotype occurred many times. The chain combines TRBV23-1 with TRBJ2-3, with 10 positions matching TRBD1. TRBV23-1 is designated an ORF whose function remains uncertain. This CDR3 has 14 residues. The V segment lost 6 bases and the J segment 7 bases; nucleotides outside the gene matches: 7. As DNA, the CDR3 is TGCGCCAGCAGACCAAGGGACAGGGGAAATACGCAGTATTTT. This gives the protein CASRPRDRGNTQYF.

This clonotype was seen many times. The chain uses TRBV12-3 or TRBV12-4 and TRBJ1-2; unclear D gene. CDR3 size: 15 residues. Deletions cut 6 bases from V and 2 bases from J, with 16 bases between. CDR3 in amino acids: CASSYPTPRNYGYTF. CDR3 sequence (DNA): TGTGCCAGCAGCTACCCCACTCCTAGAAACTATGGCTACACCTTC.

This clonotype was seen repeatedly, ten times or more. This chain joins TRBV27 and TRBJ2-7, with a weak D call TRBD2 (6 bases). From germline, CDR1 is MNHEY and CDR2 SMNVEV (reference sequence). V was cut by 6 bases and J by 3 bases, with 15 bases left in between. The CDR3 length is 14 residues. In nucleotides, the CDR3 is TGTGCCAGCAGGGGGGGAAGCAGGGACTACGAGCAGTACTTC. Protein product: CASRGGSRDYEQYF.

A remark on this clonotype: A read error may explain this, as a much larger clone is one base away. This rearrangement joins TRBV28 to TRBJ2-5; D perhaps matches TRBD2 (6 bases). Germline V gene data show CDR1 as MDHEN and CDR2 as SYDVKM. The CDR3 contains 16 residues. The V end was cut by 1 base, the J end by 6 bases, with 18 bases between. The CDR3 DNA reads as TGTGCCAGCAGTTTATCTAGCGATCCTGTCTGGAAGACCCAGTACTTC. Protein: CASSLSSDPVWKTQYF. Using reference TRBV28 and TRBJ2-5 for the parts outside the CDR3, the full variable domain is DVKVTQSSRYLVKRTGEKVFLECVQDMDHENMFWYRQDPGLGLRLIYFSYDVKMKEKGDIPEGYSVSREKKERFSLILESASTNQTSMYLCASSLSSDPVWKTQYFGPGTRLLVL.

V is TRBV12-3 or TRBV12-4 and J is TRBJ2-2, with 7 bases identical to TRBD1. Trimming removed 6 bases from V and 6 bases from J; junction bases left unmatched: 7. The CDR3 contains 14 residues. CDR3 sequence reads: CASSRTGAPGELFF. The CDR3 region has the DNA TGTGCCAGCAGCCGGACAGGAGCCCCCGGGGAGCTGTTTTTT.

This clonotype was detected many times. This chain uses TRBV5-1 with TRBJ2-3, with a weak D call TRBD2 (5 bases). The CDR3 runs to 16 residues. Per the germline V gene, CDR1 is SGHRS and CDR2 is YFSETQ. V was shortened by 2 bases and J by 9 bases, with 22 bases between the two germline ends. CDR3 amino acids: CASSFTVPELGGTQYF. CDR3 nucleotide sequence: TGCGCCAGCAGCTTTACGGTCCCCGAACTGGGCGGGACGCAGTATTTT. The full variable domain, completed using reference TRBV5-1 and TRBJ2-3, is KAGVTQTPRYLIKTRGQQVTLSCSPISGHRSVSWYQQTPGQGLQFLFEYFSETQRNKGNFPGRFSGRQFSNSRSEMNVSTLELGDSALYLCASSFTVPELGGTQYFGPGTRLTVL.

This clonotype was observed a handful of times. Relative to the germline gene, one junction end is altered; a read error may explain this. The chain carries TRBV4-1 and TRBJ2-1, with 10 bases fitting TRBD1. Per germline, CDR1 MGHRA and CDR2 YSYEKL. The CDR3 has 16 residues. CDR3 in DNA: TGCGCCAGCAGCGAAGAGCCGGGACAGGGGAACAATGAGCAGTTCTTC. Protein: CASSEEPGQGNNEQFF.

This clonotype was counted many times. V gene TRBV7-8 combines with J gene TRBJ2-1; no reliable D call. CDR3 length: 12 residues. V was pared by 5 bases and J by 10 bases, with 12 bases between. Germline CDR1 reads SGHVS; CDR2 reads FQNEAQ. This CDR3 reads CASSPLVEEQFF. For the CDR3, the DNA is TGTGCCAGCAGCCCCCTAGTGGAAGAGCAGTTCTTC.

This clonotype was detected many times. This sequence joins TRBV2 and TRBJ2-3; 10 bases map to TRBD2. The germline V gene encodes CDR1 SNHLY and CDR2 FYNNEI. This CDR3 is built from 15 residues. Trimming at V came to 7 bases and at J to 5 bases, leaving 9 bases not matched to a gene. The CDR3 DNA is TGTGCCAGCACCCTACTAGCGGGGCAGGGAGATACGCAGTATTTT. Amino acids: CASTLLAGQGDTQYF.

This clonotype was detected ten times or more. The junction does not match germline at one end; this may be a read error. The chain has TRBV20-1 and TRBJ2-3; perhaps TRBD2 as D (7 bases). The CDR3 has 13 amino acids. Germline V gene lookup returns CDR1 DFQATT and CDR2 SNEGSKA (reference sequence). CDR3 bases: TGCAGTCCTAGAGGGGGGGTGACAGATACGCAGTATTTT. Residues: CSPRGGVTDTQYF.

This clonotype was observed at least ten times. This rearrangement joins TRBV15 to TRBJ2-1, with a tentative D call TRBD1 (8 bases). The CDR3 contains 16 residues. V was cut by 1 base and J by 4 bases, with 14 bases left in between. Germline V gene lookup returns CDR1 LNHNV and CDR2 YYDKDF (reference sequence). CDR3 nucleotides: TGTGCCACCAGCAGAGGGGGGGGACAGGCGTACAATGAGCAGTTCTTC. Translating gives CATSRGGGQAYNEQFF.

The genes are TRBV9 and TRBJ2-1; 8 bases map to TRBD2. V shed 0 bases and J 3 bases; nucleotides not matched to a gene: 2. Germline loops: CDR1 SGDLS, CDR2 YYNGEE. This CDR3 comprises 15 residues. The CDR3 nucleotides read TGTGCCAGCAGCGTAGTCGGGGGGGACTACAATGAGCAGTTCTTC. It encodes CASSVVGGDYNEQFF.

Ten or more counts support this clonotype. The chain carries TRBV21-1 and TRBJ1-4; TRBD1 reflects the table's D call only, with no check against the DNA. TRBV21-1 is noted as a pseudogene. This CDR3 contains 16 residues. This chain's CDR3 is CASSSGGKQQREKLFF. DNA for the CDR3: TGTGCCAGCAGCAGTGGGGGAAAACAGCAACGGGAAAAACTGTTTTTT.

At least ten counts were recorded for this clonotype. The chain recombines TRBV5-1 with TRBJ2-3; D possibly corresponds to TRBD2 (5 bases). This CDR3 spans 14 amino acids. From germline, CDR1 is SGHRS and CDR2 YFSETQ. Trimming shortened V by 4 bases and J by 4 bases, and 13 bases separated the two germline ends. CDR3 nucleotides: TGCGCCAGCAGCATGTCGGGAAGGGCAGATACGCAGTATTTT. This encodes CASSMSGRADTQYF.

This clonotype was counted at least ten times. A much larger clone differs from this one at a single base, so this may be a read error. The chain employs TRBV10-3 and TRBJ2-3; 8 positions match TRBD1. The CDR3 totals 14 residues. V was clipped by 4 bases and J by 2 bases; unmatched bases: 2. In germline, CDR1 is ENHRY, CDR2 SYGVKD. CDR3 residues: CAISAGQDTDTQYF. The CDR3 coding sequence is TGTGCCATCAGTGCGGGACAGGACACAGATACGCAGTATTTT.